The entry below describes one TCR beta chain. The sample is drawn from a study of cytomegalovirus exposure and HLA in healthy donors. The PCR was carried out with 60 Vbeta primers and 13 Jbeta primers. Produced via immunoSEQ multiplex PCR; TCRdb's table is partial and in-frame only. The data contain some 110,000 clones, 75% to 85% of them singletons. V was cut by 5 bases and J by 3 bases, with 5 bases left in between. Looked up from germline, CDR1 is SGHRS and CDR2 is YFSETQ. The CDR3 runs to 12 residues. This receptor was identified in a man between 25 and 39 years old in good health and CMV-seronegative. The chain recombines TRBV5-1 with TRBJ2-2; D is uncertain. The sequenced material came from PBMCs. The CDR3 here is CASRTYTGELFF. The DNA for the CDR3 is TGCGCCAGCAGAACTTACACCGGGGAGCTGTTTTTT.